A single sample is the source of the 5 T cell receptor beta chains below, sequenced in a study of blood T cell repertoires in COVID-19. Clones were sequenced by immunoSEQ multiplex PCR, and TCRdb holds only the in-frame ones, with some missing. Of about 59,000 clones detected, around 70% appear once; the ten largest clones hold roughly 18%. Source material: peripheral blood. All receptors derive from a woman in her 50s with active or convalescent COVID-19.

This clone was counted a single time. The V and J genes are TRBV13 and TRBJ1-1; maybe TRBD1 (5 bases). The germline V gene has CDR1 PRHDT and CDR2 FYEKMQ (reference sequence). V lost 0 bases and J 5 bases, leaving 16 bases between the germline ends. The CDR3 is made up of 16 amino acids. Written as DNA, the CDR3 is TGTGCCAGCAGCTTAGGTAGTCGGGGGATGATTACTGAAGCTTTCTTT. As protein: CASSLGSRGMITEAFF.

This clone was observed a handful of times. This chain uses TRBV6-5 with TRBJ1-2; D is uncertain. The V end lost 7 bases, the J end lost 2 bases, and 14 bases lay between the germline ends. CDR1 is MNHEY, CDR2 SVGAGI, per germline. The CDR3 has 14 residues. This CDR3 is CASIPSLENYGYTF. As DNA, the CDR3 is TGTGCCAGCATCCCCTCCTTGGAGAACTATGGCTACACCTTC.

This clone was counted ten times or more. This sequence joins TRBV9 and TRBJ2-3, with 9 bases aligning to TRBD1. The CDR3 consists of 14 residues. Germline trimming cut 3 bases from V and 6 bases from J; bases unmatched to any gene: 5. Germline lookup yields CDR1 SGDLS and CDR2 YYNGEE. The CDR3 DNA reads as TGTGCCAGCAGCGGGGGACAGGGTACGGATACGCAGTATTTT. It yields the protein CASSGGQGTDTQYF.

V gene TRBV6-6 combines with J gene TRBJ2-3; the D gene is possibly TRBD2 (5 bases). The germline CDR1 and CDR2 sequences are MNHNY and SVGAGI (reference sequence). V was shortened by 6 bases and J by 6 bases, with 16 bases between the two germline ends. There are 14 residues in the CDR3. The CDR3 loop reads CASSLPPEEDTQYF. The CDR3 region has the DNA TGTGCCAGCAGCCTCCCCCCGGAGGAGGATACGCAGTATTTT.

This clone was picked up one time. This CDR3 reads CASSSLTYEQYF. CDR3 DNA sequence: TGTGCCAGCTCATCGTTAACCTACGAGCAGTACTTC. V is TRBV18 and J is TRBJ2-7; D ambiguous. The length of the CDR3 is 12 residues. V dropped 5 bases and J dropped 2 bases, with 7 bases sitting between them. Germline values: CDR1 KGHSH, CDR2 LQKENI.